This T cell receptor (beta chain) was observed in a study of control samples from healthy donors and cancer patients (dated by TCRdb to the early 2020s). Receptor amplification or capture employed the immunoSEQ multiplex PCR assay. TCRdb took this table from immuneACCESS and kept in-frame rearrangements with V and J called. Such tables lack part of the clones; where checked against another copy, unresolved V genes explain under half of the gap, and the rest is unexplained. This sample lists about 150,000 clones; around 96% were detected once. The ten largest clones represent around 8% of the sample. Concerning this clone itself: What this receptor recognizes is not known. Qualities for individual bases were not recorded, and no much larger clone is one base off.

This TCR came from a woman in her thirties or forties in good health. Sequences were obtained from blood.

This receptor carries the CDR3 CASSSQLQGDTIYF. The bases read TGTGCCAGCAGCTCCCAACTCCAGGGGGACACCATATATTTT. The receptor chain draws on TRBV7-2 and TRBJ1-3; 7 of the junction bases match TRBD1. From the cysteine through the phenylalanine, the CDR3 covers 14 amino acids. The DNA shown is the 42-base CDR3, in frame from base 1. The CDR1 and CDR2 encoded by the germline V gene are SGHTA and FQGNSA. Unmatched junction bases come to 8, with V trimmed by 4 bases and J by 8 bases. Supplemented by the reference TRBV7-2 and TRBJ1-3 proteins around the CDR3, the complete variable domain is GAGVSQSPSNKVTEKGKDVELRCDPISGHTALYWYRQSLGQGLEFLIYFQGNSAPDKSGLPSDRFSAERTGGSVSTLTIQRTQQEDSAVYLCASSSQLQGDTIYFGEGSWLTVV.